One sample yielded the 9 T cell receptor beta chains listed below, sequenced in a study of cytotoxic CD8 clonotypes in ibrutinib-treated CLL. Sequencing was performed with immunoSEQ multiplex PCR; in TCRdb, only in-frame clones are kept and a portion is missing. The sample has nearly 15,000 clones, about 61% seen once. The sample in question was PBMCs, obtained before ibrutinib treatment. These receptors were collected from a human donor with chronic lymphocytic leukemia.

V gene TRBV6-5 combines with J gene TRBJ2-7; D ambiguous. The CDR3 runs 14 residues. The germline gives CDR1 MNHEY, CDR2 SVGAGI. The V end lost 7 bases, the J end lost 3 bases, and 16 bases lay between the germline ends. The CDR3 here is CASNAEPTLYEQYF. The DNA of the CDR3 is TGTGCCAGCAACGCTGAACCTACTCTCTACGAGCAGTACTTC.

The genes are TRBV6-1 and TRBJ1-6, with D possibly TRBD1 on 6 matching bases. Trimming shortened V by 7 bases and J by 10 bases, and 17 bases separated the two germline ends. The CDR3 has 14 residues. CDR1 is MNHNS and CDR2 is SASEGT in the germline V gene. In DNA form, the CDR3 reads TGTGCCAGCAACAGGGTCGAGGGGGGATCACCCCTCCACTTT. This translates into CASNRVEGGSPLHF.

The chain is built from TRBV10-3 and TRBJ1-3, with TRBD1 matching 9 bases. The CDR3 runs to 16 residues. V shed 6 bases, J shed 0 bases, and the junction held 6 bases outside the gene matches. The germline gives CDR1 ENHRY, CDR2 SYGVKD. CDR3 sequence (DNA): TGTGCCATCAGGGGGACAGGGTGGTCCTCTGGAAACACCATATATTTT. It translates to CAIRGTGWSSGNTIYF.

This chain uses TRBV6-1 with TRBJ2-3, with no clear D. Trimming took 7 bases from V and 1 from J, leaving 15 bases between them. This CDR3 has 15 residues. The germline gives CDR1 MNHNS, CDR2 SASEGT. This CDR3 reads CASNSWAIRTDTQYF. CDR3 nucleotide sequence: TGTGCCAGCAATTCCTGGGCAATCCGCACAGATACGCAGTATTTT.

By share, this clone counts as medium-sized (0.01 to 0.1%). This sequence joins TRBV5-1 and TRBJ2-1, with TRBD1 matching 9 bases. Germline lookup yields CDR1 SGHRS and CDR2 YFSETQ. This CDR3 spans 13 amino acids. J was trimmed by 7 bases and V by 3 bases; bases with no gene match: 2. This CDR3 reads CASSSGQGNEQFF. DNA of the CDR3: TGCGCCAGCAGCTCGGGACAGGGTAATGAGCAGTTCTTC.

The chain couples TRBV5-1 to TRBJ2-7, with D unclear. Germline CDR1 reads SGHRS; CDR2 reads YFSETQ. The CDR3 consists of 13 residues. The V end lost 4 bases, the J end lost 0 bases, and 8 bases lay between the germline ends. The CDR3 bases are TGCGCCAGCAGCACACCTAACTCCTACGAGCAGTACTTC. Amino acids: CASSTPNSYEQYF.

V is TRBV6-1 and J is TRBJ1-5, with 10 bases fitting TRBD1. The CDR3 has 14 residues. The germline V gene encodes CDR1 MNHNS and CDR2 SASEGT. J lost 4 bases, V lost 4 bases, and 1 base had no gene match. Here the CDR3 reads CASSGTGGNQPQHF. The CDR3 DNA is TGTGCCAGCAGTGGGACAGGGGGAAATCAGCCCCAGCATTTT.

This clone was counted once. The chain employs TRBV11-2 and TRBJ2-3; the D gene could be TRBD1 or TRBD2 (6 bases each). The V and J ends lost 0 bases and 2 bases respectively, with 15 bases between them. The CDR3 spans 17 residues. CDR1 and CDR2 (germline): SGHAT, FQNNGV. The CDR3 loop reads CASSLDGGRGYTDTQYF. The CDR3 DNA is TGTGCCAGCAGCTTAGATGGGGGGCGGGGATACACAGATACGCAGTATTTT.

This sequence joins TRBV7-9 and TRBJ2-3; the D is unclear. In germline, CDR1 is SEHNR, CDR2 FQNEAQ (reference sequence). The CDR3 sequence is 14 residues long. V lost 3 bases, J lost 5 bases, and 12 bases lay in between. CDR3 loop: CASSFSRRGDTQYF. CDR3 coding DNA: TGTGCCAGCAGCTTCTCCCGGAGAGGAGATACGCAGTATTTT.